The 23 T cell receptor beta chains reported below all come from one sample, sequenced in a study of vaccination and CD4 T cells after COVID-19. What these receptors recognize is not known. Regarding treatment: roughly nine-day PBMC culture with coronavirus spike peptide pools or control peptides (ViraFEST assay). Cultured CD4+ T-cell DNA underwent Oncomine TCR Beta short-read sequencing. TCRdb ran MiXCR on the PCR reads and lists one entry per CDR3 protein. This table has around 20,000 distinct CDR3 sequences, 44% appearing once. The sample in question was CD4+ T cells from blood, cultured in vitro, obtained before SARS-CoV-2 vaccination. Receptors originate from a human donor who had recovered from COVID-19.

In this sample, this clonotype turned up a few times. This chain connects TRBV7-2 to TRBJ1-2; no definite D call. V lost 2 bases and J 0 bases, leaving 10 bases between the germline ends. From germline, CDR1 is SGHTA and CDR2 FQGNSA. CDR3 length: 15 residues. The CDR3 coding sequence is TGTGCCAGCAGCTTATTCGAGACACCTAACTATGGCTACACCTTC. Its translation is CASSLFETPNYGYTF.

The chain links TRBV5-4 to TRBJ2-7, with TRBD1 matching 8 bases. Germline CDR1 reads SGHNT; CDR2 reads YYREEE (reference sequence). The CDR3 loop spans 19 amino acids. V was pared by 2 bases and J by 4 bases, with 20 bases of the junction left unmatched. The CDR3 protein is CASSLGSRLRAGGGYEQYF. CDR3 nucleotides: TGTGCCAGCAGCTTAGGATCGCGCCTAAGAGCAGGGGGCGGGTACGAGCAGTACTTC.

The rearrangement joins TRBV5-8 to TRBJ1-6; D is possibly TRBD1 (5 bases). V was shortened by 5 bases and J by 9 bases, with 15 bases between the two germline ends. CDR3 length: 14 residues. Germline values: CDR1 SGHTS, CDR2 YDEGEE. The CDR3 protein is CASRMIGTGSPLHF. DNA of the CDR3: TGTGCCAGCAGAATGATTGGGACGGGTTCACCCCTCCACTTT.

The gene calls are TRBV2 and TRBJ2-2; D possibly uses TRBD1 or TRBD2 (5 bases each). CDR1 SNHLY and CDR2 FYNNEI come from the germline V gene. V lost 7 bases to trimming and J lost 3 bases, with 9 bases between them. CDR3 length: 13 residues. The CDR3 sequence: CASKRGHTGELFF. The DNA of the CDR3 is TGTGCCAGCAAGAGGGGCCACACCGGGGAGCTGTTTTTT.

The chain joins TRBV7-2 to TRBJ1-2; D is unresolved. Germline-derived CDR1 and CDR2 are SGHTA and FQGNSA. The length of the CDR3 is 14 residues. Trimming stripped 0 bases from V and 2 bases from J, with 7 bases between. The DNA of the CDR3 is TGTGCCAGCAGCTTAGCCGTACCCAACTATGGCTACACCTTC. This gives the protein CASSLAVPNYGYTF.

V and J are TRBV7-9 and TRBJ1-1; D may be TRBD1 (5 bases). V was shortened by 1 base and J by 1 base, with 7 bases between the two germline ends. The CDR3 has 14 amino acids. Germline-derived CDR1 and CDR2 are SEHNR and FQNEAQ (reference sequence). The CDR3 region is CASSLGQPNTEAFF. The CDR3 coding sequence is TGTGCCAGCAGCTTAGGACAGCCGAACACTGAAGCTTTCTTT.

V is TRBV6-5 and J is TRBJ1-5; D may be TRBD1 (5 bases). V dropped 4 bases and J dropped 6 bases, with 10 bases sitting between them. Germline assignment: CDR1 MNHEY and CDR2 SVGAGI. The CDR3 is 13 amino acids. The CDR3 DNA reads TGTGCCAGCAGTTCGGGGGACGGTCAGCCCCAGCATTTT. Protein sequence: CASSSGDGQPQHF.

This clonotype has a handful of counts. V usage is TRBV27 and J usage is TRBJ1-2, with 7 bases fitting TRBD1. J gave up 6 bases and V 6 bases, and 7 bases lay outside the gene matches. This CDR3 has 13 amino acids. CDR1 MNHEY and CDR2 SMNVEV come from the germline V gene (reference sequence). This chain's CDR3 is CASRTGDRDGYTF. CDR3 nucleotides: TGTGCCAGCAGAACAGGGGATAGGGATGGCTACACCTTC.

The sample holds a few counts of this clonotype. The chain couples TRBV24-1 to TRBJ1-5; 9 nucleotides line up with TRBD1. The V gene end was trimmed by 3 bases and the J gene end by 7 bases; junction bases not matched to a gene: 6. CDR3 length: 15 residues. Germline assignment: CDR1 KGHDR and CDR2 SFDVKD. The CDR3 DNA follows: TGTGCCACCAGTGATGGGGACAGGGTGGGACAGCCCCAGCATTTT. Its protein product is CATSDGDRVGQPQHF.

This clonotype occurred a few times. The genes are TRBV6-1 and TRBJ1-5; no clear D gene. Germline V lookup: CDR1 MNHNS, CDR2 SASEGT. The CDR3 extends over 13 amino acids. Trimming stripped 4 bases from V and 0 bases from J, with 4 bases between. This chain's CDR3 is CASSGHSNQPQHF. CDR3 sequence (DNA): TGTGCCAGCAGTGGGCATAGCAATCAGCCCCAGCATTTT.

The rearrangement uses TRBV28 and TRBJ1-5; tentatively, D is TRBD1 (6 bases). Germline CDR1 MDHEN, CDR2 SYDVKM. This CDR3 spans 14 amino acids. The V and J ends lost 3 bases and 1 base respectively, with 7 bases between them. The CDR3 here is CASSFTGSNQPQHF. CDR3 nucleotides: TGTGCCAGCAGTTTTACAGGGAGCAATCAGCCCCAGCATTTT.

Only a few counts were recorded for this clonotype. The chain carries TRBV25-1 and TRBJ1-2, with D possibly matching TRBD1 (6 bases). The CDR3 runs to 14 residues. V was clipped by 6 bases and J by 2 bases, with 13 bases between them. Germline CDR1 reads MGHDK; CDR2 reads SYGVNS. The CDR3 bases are TGTGCCAGCAGCGTACAGGGTTTCAACTATGGCTACACCTTC. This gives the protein CASSVQGFNYGYTF.

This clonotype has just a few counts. The CDR3 region is CSGNRETGGELFF. The DNA for the CDR3 is TGCAGTGGCAACAGGGAGACGGGCGGGGAGCTGTTTTTT. The V and J genes are TRBV20-1 and TRBJ2-2; D may be TRBD1 (6 bases). The V and J ends lost 7 bases and 7 bases respectively, with 16 bases between them. Per the germline V gene, CDR1 is DFQATT and CDR2 is SNEGSKA (reference sequence). This CDR3 spans 13 amino acids.

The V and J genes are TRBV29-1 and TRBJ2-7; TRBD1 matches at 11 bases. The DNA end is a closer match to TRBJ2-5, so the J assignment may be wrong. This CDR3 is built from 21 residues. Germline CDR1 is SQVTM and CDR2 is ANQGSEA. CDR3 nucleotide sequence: TGCAGCGTTGAAGATCTTCTTACTACTCCACGGACAGGGGGCGGGCAAGAGACCCAGTACTTC. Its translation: CSVEDLLTTPRTGGGQETQYF.

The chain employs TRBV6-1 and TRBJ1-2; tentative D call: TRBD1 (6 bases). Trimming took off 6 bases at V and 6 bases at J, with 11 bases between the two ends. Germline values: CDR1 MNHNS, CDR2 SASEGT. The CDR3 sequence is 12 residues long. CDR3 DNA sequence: TGTGCCAGCAGCCAGACAGGTGATGGCTACACCTTC. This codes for CASSQTGDGYTF.

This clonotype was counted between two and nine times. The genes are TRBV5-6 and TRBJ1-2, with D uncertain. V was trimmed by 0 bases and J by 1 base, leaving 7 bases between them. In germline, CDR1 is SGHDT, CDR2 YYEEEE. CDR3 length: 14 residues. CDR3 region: CASSLATGNYGYTF. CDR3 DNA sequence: TGTGCCAGCAGCTTGGCGACGGGTAACTATGGCTACACCTTC.

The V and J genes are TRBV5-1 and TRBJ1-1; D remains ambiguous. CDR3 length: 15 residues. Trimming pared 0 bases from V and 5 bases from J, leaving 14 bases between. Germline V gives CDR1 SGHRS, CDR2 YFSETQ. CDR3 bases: TGCGCCAGCAGCTTGGCTACACTTCAGAGGACTGAAGCTTTCTTT. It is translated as CASSLATLQRTEAFF. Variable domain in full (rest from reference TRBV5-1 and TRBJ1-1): KAGVTQTPRYLIKTRGQQVTLSCSPISGHRSVSWYQQTPGQGLQFLFEYFSETQRNKGNFPGRFSGRQFSNSRSEMNVSTLELGDSALYLCASSLATLQRTEAFFGQGTRLTVV.

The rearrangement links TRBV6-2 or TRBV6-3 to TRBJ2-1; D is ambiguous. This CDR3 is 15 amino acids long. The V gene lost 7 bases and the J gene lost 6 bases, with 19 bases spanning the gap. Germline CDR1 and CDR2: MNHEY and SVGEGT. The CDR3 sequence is CASNSFTPPINEQFF. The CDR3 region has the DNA TGTGCCAGCAACAGCTTTACCCCACCGATCAATGAGCAGTTCTTC.

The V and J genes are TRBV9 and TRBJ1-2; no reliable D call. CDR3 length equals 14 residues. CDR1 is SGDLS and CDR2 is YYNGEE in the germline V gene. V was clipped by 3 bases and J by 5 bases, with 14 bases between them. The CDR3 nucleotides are TGTGCCAGCAGCGGATTACAGTCTCCTTATGGCTACACCTTC. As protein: CASSGLQSPYGYTF.

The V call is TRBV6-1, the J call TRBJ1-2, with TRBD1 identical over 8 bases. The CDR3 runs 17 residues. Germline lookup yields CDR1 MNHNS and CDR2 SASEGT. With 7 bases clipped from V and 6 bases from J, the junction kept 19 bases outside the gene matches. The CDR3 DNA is TGTGCCAGCATTCGATCAGGGGGCGAAGTGTCGGAAAATGGCTACACCTTC. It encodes CASIRSGGEVSENGYTF.

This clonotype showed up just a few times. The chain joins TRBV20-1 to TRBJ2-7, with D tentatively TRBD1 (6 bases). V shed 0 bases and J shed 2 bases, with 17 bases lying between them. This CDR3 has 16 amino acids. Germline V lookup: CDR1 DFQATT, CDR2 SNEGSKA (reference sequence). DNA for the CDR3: TGCAGTGCTAGAGAAAACCGGGACACTTGGGCCTACGAGCAGTACTTC. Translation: CSARENRDTWAYEQYF.

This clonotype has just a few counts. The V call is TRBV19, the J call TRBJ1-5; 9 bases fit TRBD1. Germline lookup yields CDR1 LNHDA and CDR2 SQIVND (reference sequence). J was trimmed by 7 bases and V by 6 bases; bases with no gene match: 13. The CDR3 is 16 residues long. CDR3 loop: CASSPGRTGEGQPQHF. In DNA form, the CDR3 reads TGTGCCAGTAGCCCAGGGAGGACAGGGGAAGGCCAGCCCCAGCATTTT.

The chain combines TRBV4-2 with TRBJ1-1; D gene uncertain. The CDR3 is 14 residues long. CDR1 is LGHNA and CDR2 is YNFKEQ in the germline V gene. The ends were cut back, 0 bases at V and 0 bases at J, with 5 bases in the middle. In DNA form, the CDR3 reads TGTGCCAGCAGCCAAGAACGAGTGAACACTGAAGCTTTCTTT. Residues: CASSQERVNTEAFF.